These T cell receptor beta chains were read from a single sample in a study of cytomegalovirus exposure and HLA in healthy donors. Assay: immunoSEQ multiplex PCR; the TCRdb copy retains only in-frame clones and omits some. The sample lists approximately 260,000 clones, 80% to 95% occurring once. The material sequenced was PBMCs. The receptor set was obtained from a girl aged 2 to 9 in good health and CMV-seronegative. The CDR3 runs from the conserved cysteine through the conserved F or W. D genes are given only for firm matches. Clone sizes are given selectively: once, few, many, or a class where the clone is expanded.

j_call: TRBJ1-2; clone_size: -; v_call: TRBV19; d_call: -; cdr3_aa: CASSRQQTANYGYTF; cdr3_nt: TGTGCCAGTAGTAGACAGCAGACAGCTAACTATGGCTACACCTTC
j_call: TRBJ2-7; clone_size: -; v_call: TRBV2; d_call: TRBD1; cdr3_aa: CASRGQVLLYEQYF; cdr3_nt: TGTGCCAGCCGTGGACAGGTGCTACTTTACGAGCAGTACTTC
j_call: TRBJ2-3; clone_size: -; v_call: TRBV5-1; d_call: TRBD2; cdr3_aa: CASSRGGLAGSTDTQYF; cdr3_nt: TGCGCCAGCAGCCGGGGAGGACTAGCGGGTAGCACAGATACGCAGTATTTT
j_call: TRBJ2-7; clone_size: once; v_call: TRBV20-1; d_call: -; cdr3_aa: CSAFGSYEQYF; cdr3_nt: TGCAGTGCTTTCGGGTCCTACGAGCAGTACTTC
j_call: TRBJ1-3; clone_size: -; v_call: TRBV28; d_call: -; cdr3_aa: CASSFDSRGNTIYF; cdr3_nt: TGTGCCAGCAGTTTTGACAGCCGAGGAAACACCATATATTTT
j_call: TRBJ2-7; clone_size: -; v_call: TRBV5-4; d_call: TRBD2; cdr3_aa: CASSPGTTTYEQYF; cdr3_nt: TGTGCCAGCAGCCCTGGGACTACCACCTACGAGCAGTACTTC
j_call: TRBJ2-4; clone_size: -; v_call: TRBV6-5; d_call: TRBD1; cdr3_aa: CASSKTGAPQNIQYF; cdr3_nt: TGTGCCAGCAGTAAGACAGGGGCGCCCCAAAACATTCAGTACTTC
j_call: TRBJ2-1; clone_size: -; v_call: TRBV10-2; d_call: TRBD2; cdr3_aa: CASSAGLAAHEQFF; cdr3_nt: TGCGCCAGCAGTGCAGGACTAGCGGCTCATGAGCAGTTCTTC
j_call: TRBJ2-2; clone_size: -; v_call: TRBV18; d_call: -; cdr3_aa: CASSPKPTGELFF; cdr3_nt: TGTGCCAGCTCACCGAAGCCGACCGGGGAGCTGTTTTTT
j_call: TRBJ1-1; clone_size: -; v_call: TRBV18; d_call: TRBD1; cdr3_aa: CASSRDRGDTEAFF; cdr3_nt: TGTGCCAGCTCACGGGACAGGGGGGACACTGAAGCTTTCTTT
j_call: TRBJ1-1; clone_size: few; v_call: TRBV7-8; d_call: -; cdr3_aa: CASSHKTKTPRDTEAFF; cdr3_nt: TGTGCCAGCAGCCATAAGACGAAAACCCCCCGGGACACTGAAGCTTTCTTT
j_call: TRBJ1-2; clone_size: -; v_call: TRBV2; d_call: -; cdr3_aa: CASSDYRGYTF; cdr3_nt: TGTGCCAGCAGTGATTACAGGGGCTACACCTTC
j_call: TRBJ2-3; clone_size: -; v_call: TRBV4-1; d_call: -; cdr3_aa: CASSQAHPTGVSDTQYF; cdr3_nt: TGCGCCAGCAGCCAAGCCCACCCTACGGGGGTGTCAGATACGCAGTATTTT
j_call: TRBJ1-4; clone_size: once; v_call: TRBV28; d_call: TRBD1; cdr3_aa: CASSLGTGGASREKLFF; cdr3_nt: TGTGCCAGCAGTTTGGGGACAGGAGGGGCTAGTAGGGAAAAACTGTTTTTT